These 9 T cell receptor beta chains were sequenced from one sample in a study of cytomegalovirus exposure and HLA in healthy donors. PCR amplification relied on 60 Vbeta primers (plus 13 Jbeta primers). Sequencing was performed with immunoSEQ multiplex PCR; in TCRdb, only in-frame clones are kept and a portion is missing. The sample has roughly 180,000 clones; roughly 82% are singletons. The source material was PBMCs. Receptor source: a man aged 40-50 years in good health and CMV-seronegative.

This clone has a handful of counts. For the CDR3, the DNA is TGTGCCAGCAGTTACAGGGAGGGGGGCTATGGCTACACCTTC. Translation gives CASSYREGGYGYTF. The rearrangement uses TRBV6-5 and TRBJ1-2; maybe TRBD1 (6 bases). Trimming pared 2 bases from V and 4 bases from J, leaving 11 bases between. Germline assignment: CDR1 MNHEY and CDR2 SVGAGI. CDR3 length: 14 amino acids.

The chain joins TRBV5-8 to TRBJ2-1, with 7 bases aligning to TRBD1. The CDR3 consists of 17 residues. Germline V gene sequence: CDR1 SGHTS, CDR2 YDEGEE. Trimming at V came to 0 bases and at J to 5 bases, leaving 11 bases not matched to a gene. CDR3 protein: CASSLAQGQRFHNEQFF. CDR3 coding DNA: TGTGCCAGCAGCTTGGCTCAGGGACAGAGGTTCCACAATGAGCAGTTCTTC.

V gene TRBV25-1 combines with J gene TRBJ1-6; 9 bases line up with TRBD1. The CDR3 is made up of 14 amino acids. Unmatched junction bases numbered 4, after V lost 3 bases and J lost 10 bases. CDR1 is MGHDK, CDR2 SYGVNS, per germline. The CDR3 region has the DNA TGTGCCAGCAGTGAGGGGGGGACAGGGTCACCCCTCCACTTT. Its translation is CASSEGGTGSPLHF.

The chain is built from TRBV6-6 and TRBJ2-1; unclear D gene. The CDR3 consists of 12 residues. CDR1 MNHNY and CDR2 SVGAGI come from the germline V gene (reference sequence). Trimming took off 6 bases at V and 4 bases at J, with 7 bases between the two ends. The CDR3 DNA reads TGTGCCAGCAGCCCCAGTTACAATGAGCAGTTCTTC. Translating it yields CASSPSYNEQFF.

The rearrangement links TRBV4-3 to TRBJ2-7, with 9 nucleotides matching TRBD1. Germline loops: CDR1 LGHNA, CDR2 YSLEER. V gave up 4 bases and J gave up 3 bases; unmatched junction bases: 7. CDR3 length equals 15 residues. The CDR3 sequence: CASSRPGQGLYEQYF. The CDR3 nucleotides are TGCGCCAGCAGCCGCCCGGGACAGGGCCTCTACGAGCAGTACTTC.

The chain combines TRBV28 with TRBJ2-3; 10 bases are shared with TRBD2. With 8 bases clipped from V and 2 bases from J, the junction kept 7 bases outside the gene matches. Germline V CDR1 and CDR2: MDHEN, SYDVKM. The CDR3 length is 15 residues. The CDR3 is CASGSGTSVTDTQYF. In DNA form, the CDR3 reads TGTGCCAGCGGGTCCGGGACTAGCGTCACAGATACGCAGTATTTT.

In nucleotides, the CDR3 is TGTGCCAGCAGCTTGGGGCTAGGCACAGATACGCAGTATTTT. This encodes CASSLGLGTDTQYF. The J gene is TRBJ2-3, the V gene TRBV11-3, with a tentative D call TRBD1 (5 bases). The V end was cut by 3 bases, the J end by 1 base, with 8 bases between. The CDR3 extends over 14 amino acids. The germline CDR1 and CDR2 sequences are SGHNT and YENEEA.

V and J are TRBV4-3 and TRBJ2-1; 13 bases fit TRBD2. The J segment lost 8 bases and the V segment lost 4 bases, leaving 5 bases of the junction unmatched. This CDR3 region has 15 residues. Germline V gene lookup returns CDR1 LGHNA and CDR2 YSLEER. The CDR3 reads CASSRLAGGRDEQFF. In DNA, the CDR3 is TGCGCCAGCAGCCGACTAGCGGGGGGTAGAGATGAGCAGTTCTTC.

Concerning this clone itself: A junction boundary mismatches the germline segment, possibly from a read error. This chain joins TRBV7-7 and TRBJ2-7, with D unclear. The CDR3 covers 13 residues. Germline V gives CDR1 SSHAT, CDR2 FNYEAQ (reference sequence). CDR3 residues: CASSAQVGYEQYF. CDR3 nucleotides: TGTGCTAGCAGCGCGCAGGTCGGCTACGAGCAGTACTTC.